A single TCR beta chain is shown here with its context. The antigen remains unidentified. This entry comes from a study of early T cells in non-severe SARS-CoV-2 infection. In the study overall: Bulk RNA from unsorted whole blood was sequenced; chains were unpaired.

Study results and caveats: The VDJdb matching leaned toward anti-spike CD8 responses and overlooked private and CD4 specificities.

V lost 5 bases, J lost 6 bases, and 17 bases lay in between. The germline gives CDR1 LNHDA, CDR2 SQIVND (reference sequence). The CDR3 runs to 15 residues. Individual cDNA molecules were tagged with unique molecular identifiers, the study reported. TCRdb re-derived calls from the 5' RACE reads in MiXCR, one entry per CDR3 protein. This table holds 65,000 to 85,000 distinct CDR3 sequences, 15% to 17% found once. The chain combines TRBV19 with TRBJ2-1; a weak D match, TRBD1 (6 bases). The sequencing sample was made of whole blood. The source of this sequence is an adult who was a healthcare worker with PCR-confirmed SARS-CoV-2 infection or an uninfected control (not recorded which). The CDR3 nucleotides are TGTGCCAGTAGTGAGAGCCCGACAGGCCCCAATGAGCAGTTCTTC. This codes for CASSESPTGPNEQFF.